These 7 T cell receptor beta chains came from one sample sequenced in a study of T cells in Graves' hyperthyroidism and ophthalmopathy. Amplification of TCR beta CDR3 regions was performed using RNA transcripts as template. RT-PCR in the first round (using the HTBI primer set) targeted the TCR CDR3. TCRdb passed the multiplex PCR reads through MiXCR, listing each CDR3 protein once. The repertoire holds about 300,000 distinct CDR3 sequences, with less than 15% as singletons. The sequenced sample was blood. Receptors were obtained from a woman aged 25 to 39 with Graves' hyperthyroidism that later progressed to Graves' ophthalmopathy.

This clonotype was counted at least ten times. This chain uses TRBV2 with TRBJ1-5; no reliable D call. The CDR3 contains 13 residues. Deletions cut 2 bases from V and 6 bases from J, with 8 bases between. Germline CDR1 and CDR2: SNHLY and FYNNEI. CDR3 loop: CASSELEGQPQHF. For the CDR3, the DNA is TGTGCCAGCAGTGAATTGGAAGGTCAGCCCCAGCATTTT.

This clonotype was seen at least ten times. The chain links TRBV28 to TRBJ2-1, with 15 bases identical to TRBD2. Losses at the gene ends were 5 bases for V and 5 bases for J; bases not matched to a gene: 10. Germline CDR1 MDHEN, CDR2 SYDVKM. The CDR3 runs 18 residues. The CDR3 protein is CASSPSGGTSGRNNEQFF. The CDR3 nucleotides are TGTGCCAGCAGTCCATCAGGAGGGACTAGCGGGAGGAACAATGAGCAGTTCTTC.

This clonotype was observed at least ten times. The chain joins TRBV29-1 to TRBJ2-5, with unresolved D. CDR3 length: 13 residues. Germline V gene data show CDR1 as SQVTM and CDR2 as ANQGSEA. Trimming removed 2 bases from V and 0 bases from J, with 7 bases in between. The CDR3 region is CSVEPTHQETQYF. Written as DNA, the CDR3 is TGCAGCGTTGAACCGACCCACCAAGAGACCCAGTACTTC.

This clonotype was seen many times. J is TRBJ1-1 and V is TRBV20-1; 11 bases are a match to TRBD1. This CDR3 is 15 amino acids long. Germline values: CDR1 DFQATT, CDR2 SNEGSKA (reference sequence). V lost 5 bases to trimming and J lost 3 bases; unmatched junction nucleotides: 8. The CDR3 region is CSADPGQGVDTEAFF. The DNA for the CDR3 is TGCAGTGCTGACCCGGGACAGGGGGTAGACACTGAAGCTTTCTTT.

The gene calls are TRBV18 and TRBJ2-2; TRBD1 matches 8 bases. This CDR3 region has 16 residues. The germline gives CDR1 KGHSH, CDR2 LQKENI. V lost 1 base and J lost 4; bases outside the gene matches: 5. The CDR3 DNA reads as TGTGCCAGCTCACCACTGACAGGGGCCGGCACCGGGGAGCTGTTTTTT. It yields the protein CASSPLTGAGTGELFF. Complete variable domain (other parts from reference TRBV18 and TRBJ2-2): NAGVMQNPRHLVRRRGQEARLRCSPMKGHSHVYWYRQLPEEGLKFMVYLQKENIIDESGMPKERFSAEFPKEGPSILRIQQVVRGDSAAYFCASSPLTGAGTGELFFGEGSRLTVL.

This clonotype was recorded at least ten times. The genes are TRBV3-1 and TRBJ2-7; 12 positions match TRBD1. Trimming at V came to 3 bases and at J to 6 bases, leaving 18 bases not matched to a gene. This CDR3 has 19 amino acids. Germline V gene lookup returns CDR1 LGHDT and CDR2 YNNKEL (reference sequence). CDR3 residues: CASSQKAQGTGGVNAEQYF. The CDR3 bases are TGTGCCAGCAGCCAGAAGGCTCAAGGGACAGGGGGCGTAAATGCCGAGCAGTACTTC.

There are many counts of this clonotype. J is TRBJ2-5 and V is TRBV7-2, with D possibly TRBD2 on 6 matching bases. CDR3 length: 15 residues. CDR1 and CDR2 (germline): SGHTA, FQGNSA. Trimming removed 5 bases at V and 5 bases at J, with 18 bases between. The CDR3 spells CASSPPTRAPETQYF. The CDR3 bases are TGTGCCAGCAGCCCCCCGACTAGAGCACCCGAGACCCAGTACTTC. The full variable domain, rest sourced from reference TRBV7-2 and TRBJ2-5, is GAGVSQSPSNKVTEKGKDVELRCDPISGHTALYWYRQSLGQGLEFLIYFQGNSAPDKSGLPSDRFSAERTGGSVSTLTIQRTQQEDSAVYLCASSPPTRAPETQYFGPGTRLLVL.